This entry lists 13 T cell receptor beta chains sequenced from one sample in a study of identical twins. Each CDR3 protein is one row after TCRdb ran MiXCR on the 5' RACE reads. The sample comprises roughly 470,000 distinct CDR3 sequences, 14% of which are singletons, and 0.95% to 1% rests with the top ten. These data also formed part of another study, on yellow fever vaccine responses in identical twins.

Sequencing input: CD4+ T cells sorted from blood. The origin of the receptors is a woman aged 18-29 years in good health.

Only a few counts were recorded for this clonotype. The V call is TRBV9, the J call TRBJ1-5, with D possibly TRBD1 on 6 matching bases. This CDR3 region has 15 residues. Per germline, CDR1 SGDLS and CDR2 YYNGEE. Trimming removed 4 bases from V and 7 bases from J, with 18 bases in between. The CDR3 bases are TGTGCCAGCAGCTCAAGTCAGGGGTTAACCCAGCCCCAGCATTTT. Translated: CASSSSQGLTQPQHF.

The rearrangement uses TRBV30 and TRBJ2-2; D uncertain. Germline values: CDR1 GTSNPN, CDR2 SVGIG (reference sequence). V was clipped by 3 bases and J by 2 bases, with 10 bases between them. The CDR3 consists of 14 residues. CDR3 protein: CAWSKAVNTGELFF. The DNA of the CDR3 is TGTGCCTGGAGCAAGGCGGTTAACACCGGGGAGCTGTTTTTT.

This clonotype was seen a few times. J is TRBJ2-7 and V is TRBV20-1, with 12 bases that match TRBD2. With 3 bases clipped from V and 0 bases from J, the junction kept 6 bases outside the gene matches. The CDR3 sequence is 16 residues long. CDR1 is DFQATT and CDR2 is SNEGSKA in the germline V gene (reference sequence). The CDR3, as DNA: TGCAGTGCTAGTCTTGGACTAGCGGGAAGCTCCTACGAGCAGTACTTC. It encodes CSASLGLAGSSYEQYF.

This chain connects TRBV2 to TRBJ1-5; 9 nucleotides line up with TRBD1. Germline-derived CDR1 and CDR2 are SNHLY and FYNNEI. J was trimmed by 2 bases and V by 8 bases; bases with no gene match: 7. The CDR3 is made up of 15 amino acids. In DNA form, the CDR3 reads TGTGCCAGCTGCCTGGACAGGGGAGGCAATCAGCCCCAGCATTTT. It codes for CASCLDRGGNQPQHF. Drawing the rest from reference TRBV2 and TRBJ1-5, the complete variable domain is EPEVTQTPSHQVTQMGQEVILRCVPISNHLYFYWYRQILGQKVEFLVSFYNNEISEKSEIFDDQFSVERPDGSNFTLKIRSTKLEDSAMYFCASCLDRGGNQPQHFGDGTRLSIL.

The chain has TRBV9 and TRBJ2-3; 8 bases match TRBD2. CDR1 and CDR2 (germline): SGDLS, YYNGEE. There are 17 residues in the CDR3. Germline trimming cut 4 bases from V and 2 bases from J; bases unmatched to any gene: 12. The DNA for the CDR3 is TGTGCCAGCAGCCTCGGGGTGGCTAGCGGGTACACAGATACGCAGTATTTT. The encoded protein is CASSLGVASGYTDTQYF.

This clonotype has a handful of counts. V and J are TRBV12-3 or TRBV12-4 and TRBJ2-5, with D tentatively TRBD1 (6 bases). V was cut by 3 bases and J by 3 bases, with 14 bases left in between. The CDR3 spans 15 residues. CDR3 bases: TGTGCCAGCAGTTTTGGGGGCCTTCTCGAAGAGACCCAGTACTTC. Encoded protein: CASSFGGLLEETQYF.

The chain has TRBV4-2 and TRBJ2-5; D unresolved. The germline gives CDR1 LGHNA, CDR2 YNFKEQ. CDR3 length: 14 residues. The V end lost 4 bases, the J end lost 6 bases, and 15 bases lay between the germline ends. CDR3: CASSPSLIQQTQYF. The CDR3 DNA is TGTGCCAGCAGCCCTTCGCTTATTCAACAGACCCAGTACTTC.

This clonotype was detected many times. The rearrangement links TRBV12-3 or TRBV12-4 to TRBJ2-5; 9 bases match TRBD2. J lost 5 bases, V lost 6 bases, and 10 bases had no gene match. CDR3 size: 15 residues. The CDR3 coding sequence is TGTGCCAGCAGCCGTAGCGGGAGTGGATTGGAGACCCAGTACTTC. Translating gives CASSRSGSGLETQYF.

The chain combines TRBV6-5 with TRBJ1-1; TRBD1 aligns across 10 bases. The germline V gene encodes CDR1 MNHEY and CDR2 SVGAGI. The CDR3 has 16 amino acids. Losses at the gene ends were 0 bases for V and 8 bases for J; bases not matched to a gene: 9. This CDR3 reads CASSYSMDRGFQEAFF. As DNA, the CDR3 is TGTGCCAGCAGTTACTCGATGGACAGGGGGTTCCAGGAAGCTTTCTTT.

The chain links TRBV27 to TRBJ2-7; 10 positions agree with TRBD1. Germline CDR1 is MNHEY and CDR2 is SMNVEV (reference sequence). Trimming removed 5 bases from V and 6 bases from J; junction bases left unmatched: 7. The CDR3 consists of 14 residues. The CDR3 DNA is TGTGCCAGCAGTAGAACCGGGACAGGGGTCGAGCAGTACTTC. Translating gives CASSRTGTGVEQYF.

DNA for the CDR3: TGTGCCAGCAGACGACAGGGGGCTGGCACCGGGGAGCTGTTTTTT. As protein: CASRRQGAGTGELFF. The rearrangement joins TRBV14 to TRBJ2-2; 10 positions match TRBD1. CDR3 length equals 15 residues. With V trimmed by 6 bases and J by 4 bases, 5 bases remained unmatched. Germline CDR1 SGHDN, CDR2 FVKESK.

This clonotype was found many times. The V and J genes are TRBV20-1 and TRBJ1-6; D is unresolved. Germline CDR1 reads DFQATT; CDR2 reads SNEGSKA (reference sequence). Trimming left V 3 bases short and J 2 bases short, with 11 bases between. CDR3 size: 15 residues. CDR3 DNA sequence: TGCAGTGCTAGGCCCCCTCTAACCTATAATTCACCCCTCCACTTT. It specifies CSARPPLTYNSPLHF.

This clonotype has more than one count but fewer than ten. CDR3: CASSLLTGDFGYNEQFF. CDR3 in DNA: TGTGCCAGCAGCTTACTTACAGGGGATTTTGGCTACAATGAGCAGTTCTTC. V gene TRBV7-9 combines with J gene TRBJ2-1; TRBD1 matches at 7 bases. V trimming: 2 bases; J trimming: 3 bases; junction bases outside the gene matches: 10. This CDR3 has 17 residues. Germline CDR1 SEHNR, CDR2 FQNEAQ (reference sequence). Full variable domain (missing parts from reference TRBV7-9 and TRBJ2-1): DTGVSQNPRHKITKRGQNVTFRCDPISEHNRLYWYRQTLGQGPEFLTYFQNEAQLEKSRLLSDRFSAERPKGSFSTLEIQRTEQGDSAMYLCASSLLTGDFGYNEQFFGPGTRLTVL.